This T cell receptor (beta chain) came from a study of control samples from healthy donors and cancer patients. Libraries were prepared by immunoSEQ multiplex PCR; TCRdb keeps only in-frame clonotypes and omits some of them. The sample lists 200,000 or so clones; about 94% were seen once. Trimming cost V 3 bases and J 6 bases; bases outside gene matches: 3. The CDR3 totals 13 residues. CDR1 is KGHSH, CDR2 LQKENI, per germline. This chain joins TRBV18 and TRBJ2-3; 7 bases are a match to TRBD1. Sample: blood. The TCR was taken from a man aged 50-60 years in good health. Here the CDR3 reads CASSPDRPDTQYF. CDR3 DNA: TGTGCCAGCTCACCGGACAGGCCGGATACGCAGTATTTT.